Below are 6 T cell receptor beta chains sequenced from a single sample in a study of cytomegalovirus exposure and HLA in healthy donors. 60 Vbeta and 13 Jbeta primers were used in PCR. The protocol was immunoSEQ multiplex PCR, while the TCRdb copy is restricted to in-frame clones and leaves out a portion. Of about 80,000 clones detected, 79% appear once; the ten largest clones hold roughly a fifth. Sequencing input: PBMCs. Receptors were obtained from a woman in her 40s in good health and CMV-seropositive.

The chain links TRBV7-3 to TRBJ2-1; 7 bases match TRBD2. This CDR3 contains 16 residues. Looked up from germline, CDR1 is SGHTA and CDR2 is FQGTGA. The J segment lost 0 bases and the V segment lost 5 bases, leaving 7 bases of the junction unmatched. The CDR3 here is CASSPRGDISYNEQFF. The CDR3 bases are TGTGCCAGCAGCCCCCGGGGGGATATCTCCTACAATGAGCAGTTCTTC.

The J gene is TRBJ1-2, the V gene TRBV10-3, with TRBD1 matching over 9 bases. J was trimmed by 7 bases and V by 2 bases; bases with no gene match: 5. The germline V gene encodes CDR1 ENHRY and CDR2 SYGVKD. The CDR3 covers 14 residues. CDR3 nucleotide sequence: TGTGCCATCAGTGAGCTACAGGGGGCCGGTGGCTACACCTTC. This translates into CAISELQGAGGYTF.

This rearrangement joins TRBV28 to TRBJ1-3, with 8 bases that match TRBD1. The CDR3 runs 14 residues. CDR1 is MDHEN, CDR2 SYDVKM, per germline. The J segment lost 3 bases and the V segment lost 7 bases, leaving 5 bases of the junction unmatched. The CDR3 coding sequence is TGTGCCAGCATCGCACAGGGGGTTGGAAACACCATATATTTT. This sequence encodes CASIAQGVGNTIYF.

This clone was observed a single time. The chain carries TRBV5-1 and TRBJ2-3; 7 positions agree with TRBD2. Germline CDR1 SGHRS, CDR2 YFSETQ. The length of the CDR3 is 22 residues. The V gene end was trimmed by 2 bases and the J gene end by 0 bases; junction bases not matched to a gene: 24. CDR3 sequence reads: CASSFSPAQSGGRGPSTDTQYF. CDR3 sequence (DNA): TGCGCCAGCAGCTTTTCCCCCGCTCAATCGGGCGGGAGAGGCCCCAGCACAGATACGCAGTATTTT.

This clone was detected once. CDR3 sequence reads: CASRLEVGLTPAVGYTF. CDR3 coding DNA: TGTGCCAGCAGACTCGAGGTGGGGCTCACTCCCGCGGTTGGCTACACCTTC. This chain connects TRBV5-6 to TRBJ1-2; D possibly corresponds to TRBD1 (5 bases). The V gene lost 5 bases and the J gene lost 7 bases, with 27 bases spanning the gap. Looked up from germline, CDR1 is SGHDT and CDR2 is YYEEEE. The CDR3 runs to 17 residues.

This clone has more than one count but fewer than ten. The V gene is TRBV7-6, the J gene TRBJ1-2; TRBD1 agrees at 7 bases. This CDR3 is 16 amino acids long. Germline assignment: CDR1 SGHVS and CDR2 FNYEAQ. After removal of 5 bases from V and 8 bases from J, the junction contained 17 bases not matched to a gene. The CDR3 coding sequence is TGTGCCAGCAGCCCCCAACCAACAGGGGAAGTGTGGGGCTACACCTTC. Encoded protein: CASSPQPTGEVWGYTF.